This T cell receptor (beta chain) is from a study of shared clonotypes between healthy human individuals. Study findings and constraints: Investigators expected sequencing depth to affect clonotype sharing among donors.

CDR1 and CDR2 (germline): MNHNS, SASEGT. This CDR3 spans 15 amino acids. Trimming took off 3 bases at V and 0 bases at J, with 9 bases between the two ends. Regarding this clone: Its target is unknown.

On sorted subsets, replicate PCRs used about 180 ng DNA, or 30,000 or so T cell genomes. Sequenced by immunoSEQ multiplex PCR; TCRdb stores in-frame clones only, minus some. Of 2 million to 2.5 million clones listed, 85% to 95% are singletons. The chain carries TRBV6-1 and TRBJ1-5; D unclear. The sequenced sample consisted of naive CD4+ T cells from PBMCs. Subset defined: CD45RA+ positively selected. The clonotype was recovered from a man younger than 35 in good health. Some clones in this sample may be carry-over from other donors' samples. The CDR3 DNA follows: TGTGCCAGCAGTGATCCCGCTTATAGCAATCAGCCCCAGCATTTT. Its translation is CASSDPAYSNQPQHF.